The 13 T cell receptor beta chains below were found in one sample sequenced in a study of CD8+CD57+ T cells in acquired aplastic anemia. It was patients with CD8+CD57+ cell expansion by flow cytometry who were chosen for sequencing. Genomic DNA, serving as template, underwent TCR beta VDJ and CDR3 profiling. MiXCR, applied by TCRdb to the reads, yields one record per CDR3 protein. The sample contains 180,000 or so distinct CDR3 sequences, 50% to 65% of which appear only once. Sequencing used sorted CD4+, CD8+, or CD8+CD57+ T cells (not recorded which) from PBMCs. The origin of the receptors is a human donor with aplastic anemia.

The chain joins TRBV20-1 to TRBJ1-1; 7 nucleotides align to TRBD1. CDR3 length equals 13 residues. Trimming at V came to 6 bases and at J to 11 bases, leaving 15 bases not matched to a gene. Per the germline V gene, CDR1 is DFQATT and CDR2 is SNEGSKA (reference sequence). The CDR3 protein is CSARETGTRLAFF. In DNA form, the CDR3 reads TGCAGTGCACGAGAGACAGGGACTCGTCTGGCTTTCTTT.

This clonotype was counted at least ten times. The V and J genes are TRBV4-1 and TRBJ1-5; the D gene is possibly TRBD1 (6 bases). Trimming took 1 base from V and 11 from J, leaving 21 bases between them. Germline V gene lookup returns CDR1 MGHRA and CDR2 YSYEKL. The CDR3 consists of 16 residues. Here the CDR3 DNA reads TGCGCCAGCAGCCAAGTTCACGGGGGCATGGAGCAGGCCCAGCATTTT. This encodes CASSQVHGGMEQAQHF.

This clonotype has a handful of counts. The chain links TRBV27 to TRBJ1-2; D perhaps matches TRBD1 (5 bases). This CDR3 has 13 residues. V was clipped by 1 base and J by 11 bases, with 14 bases between them. Germline CDR1 reads MNHEY; CDR2 reads SMNVEV (reference sequence). CDR3 coding DNA: TGTGCCAGCAGTTTATATTCTACAGGCCCTTACACCTTC. This codes for CASSLYSTGPYTF.

The genes are TRBV5-1 and TRBJ2-3; D is unclear. Germline CDR1 reads SGHRS; CDR2 reads YFSETQ. The CDR3 covers 14 residues. V lost 0 bases and J lost 3, with 8 bases in between. Written as DNA, the CDR3 is TGCGCCAGCAGCTTGGAGGCGATGACAGATACGCAGTATTTT. Amino acids: CASSLEAMTDTQYF.

The chain carries TRBV10-3 and TRBJ2-5; 12 bases agree with TRBD2. The CDR3 is 15 amino acids. The V segment lost 10 bases and the J segment 3 bases; nucleotides outside the gene matches: 9. Germline V lookup: CDR1 ENHRY, CDR2 SYGVKD. The CDR3 spells CATTPLAGGEETQYF. CDR3 nucleotide sequence: TGTGCCACAACTCCACTAGCGGGGGGCGAAGAGACCCAGTACTTC.

The chain combines TRBV5-4 with TRBJ1-2, with D unclear. CDR3 size: 17 residues. V lost 5 bases, J lost 0 bases, and 20 bases lay in between. Germline loops: CDR1 SGHNT, CDR2 YYREEE (reference sequence). The CDR3 coding sequence is TGTGCCAGCAGTCAGGTGGCTAGCGCGGTGTCTAACTATGGCTACACCTTC. Translation: CASSQVASAVSNYGYTF.

The J gene is TRBJ2-3, the V gene TRBV29-1; D not certain. The CDR3 is 11 residues long. V lost 6 bases and J lost 7, with 11 bases in between. CDR1 is SQVTM, CDR2 ANQGSEA, per germline. The CDR3: CSVRRDYTQYF. The DNA of the CDR3 is TGCAGCGTCCGTAGAGACTATACGCAGTATTTT.

This clonotype was seen repeatedly, ten times or more. CDR3 amino acids: CASRHWGRGGKETQYF. The CDR3 region has the DNA TGTGCCAGCAGGCATTGGGGACGGGGGGGCAAGGAGACCCAGTACTTC. This chain uses TRBV11-2 with TRBJ2-5; 8 nucleotides agree with TRBD2. Germline V lookup: CDR1 SGHAT, CDR2 FQNNGV. J lost 5 bases, V lost 6 bases, and 14 bases had no gene match. The CDR3 length is 16 residues.

As concerns this clonotype: At one of its ends the junction is not consistent with the germline gene, which may arise from a read error. The chain couples TRBV10-3 to TRBJ1-1; maybe TRBD1 (5 bases). Looked up from germline, CDR1 is ENHRY and CDR2 is SYGVKD. The CDR3 covers 13 residues. The CDR3 spells CAINETDSTEAFF. DNA for the CDR3: TGTGCCATCAATGAGACAGACAGCACTGAAGCTTTCTTT.

As DNA, the CDR3 is TGTGCCAGCAGCTTAGCATTGGGGATCGGAAACACCATATATTTT. This encodes CASSLALGIGNTIYF. The chain is built from TRBV7-9 and TRBJ1-3; D is ambiguous. Germline V gene data show CDR1 as SEHNR and CDR2 as FQNEAQ (reference sequence). The CDR3 runs to 15 residues. V gave up 0 bases and J gave up 4 bases, with 10 bases separating them.

This clonotype was seen many times. The chain joins TRBV7-9 to TRBJ1-1, with D perhaps TRBD1 (5 bases). The length of the CDR3 is 14 residues. V was cut by 1 base and J by 4 bases, with 10 bases left in between. Germline V CDR1 and CDR2: SEHNR, FQNEAQ (reference sequence). CDR3 nucleotide sequence: TGTGCCAGCAGCTTAGGCAGGGTGGTCACTGAAGCTTTCTTT. Translating it yields CASSLGRVVTEAFF. Complete variable domain (other parts from reference TRBV7-9 and TRBJ1-1): DTGVSQNPRHKITKRGQNVTFRCDPISEHNRLYWYRQTLGQGPEFLTYFQNEAQLEKSRLLSDRFSAERPKGSFSTLEIQRTEQGDSAMYLCASSLGRVVTEAFFGQGTRLTVV.

The genes are TRBV7-9 and TRBJ1-1, with D tentatively TRBD1 (5 bases). This CDR3 region has 13 residues. From germline, CDR1 is SEHNR and CDR2 FQNEAQ (reference sequence). The V and J ends lost 6 bases and 7 bases respectively, with 15 bases between them. CDR3 nucleotide sequence: TGTGCCAGCAGTCCCGGTCGGGGCGTTGAAGCTTTCTTT. Amino acid sequence: CASSPGRGVEAFF.

This clonotype was seen repeatedly, ten times or more. This chain links TRBV6-5 with TRBJ1-5, with unresolved D. The V gene's germline CDR1 is MNHEY and CDR2 SVGAGI. Trimming took off 5 bases at V and 1 base at J, with 9 bases between the two ends. The CDR3 has 14 residues. CDR3 amino acids: CASSEGQSNQPQHF. The CDR3, as DNA: TGTGCCAGCAGTGAAGGGCAGAGCAATCAGCCCCAGCATTTT.